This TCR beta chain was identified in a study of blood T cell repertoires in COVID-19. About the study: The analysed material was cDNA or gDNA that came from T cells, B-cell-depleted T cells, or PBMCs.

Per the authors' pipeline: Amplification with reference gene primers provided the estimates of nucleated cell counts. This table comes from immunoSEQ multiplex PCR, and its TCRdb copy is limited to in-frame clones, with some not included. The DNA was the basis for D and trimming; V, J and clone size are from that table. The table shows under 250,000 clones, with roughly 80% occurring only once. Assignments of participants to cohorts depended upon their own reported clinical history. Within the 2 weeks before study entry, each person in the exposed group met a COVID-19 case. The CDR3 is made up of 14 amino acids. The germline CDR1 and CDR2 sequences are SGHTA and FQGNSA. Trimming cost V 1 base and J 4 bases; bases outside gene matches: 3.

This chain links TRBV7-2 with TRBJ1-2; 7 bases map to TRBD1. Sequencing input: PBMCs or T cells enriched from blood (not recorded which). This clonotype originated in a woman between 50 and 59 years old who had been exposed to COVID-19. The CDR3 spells CASSLVQGSYGYTF. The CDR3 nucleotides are TGTGCCAGCAGCTTAGTACAGGGGTCCTATGGCTACACCTTC.